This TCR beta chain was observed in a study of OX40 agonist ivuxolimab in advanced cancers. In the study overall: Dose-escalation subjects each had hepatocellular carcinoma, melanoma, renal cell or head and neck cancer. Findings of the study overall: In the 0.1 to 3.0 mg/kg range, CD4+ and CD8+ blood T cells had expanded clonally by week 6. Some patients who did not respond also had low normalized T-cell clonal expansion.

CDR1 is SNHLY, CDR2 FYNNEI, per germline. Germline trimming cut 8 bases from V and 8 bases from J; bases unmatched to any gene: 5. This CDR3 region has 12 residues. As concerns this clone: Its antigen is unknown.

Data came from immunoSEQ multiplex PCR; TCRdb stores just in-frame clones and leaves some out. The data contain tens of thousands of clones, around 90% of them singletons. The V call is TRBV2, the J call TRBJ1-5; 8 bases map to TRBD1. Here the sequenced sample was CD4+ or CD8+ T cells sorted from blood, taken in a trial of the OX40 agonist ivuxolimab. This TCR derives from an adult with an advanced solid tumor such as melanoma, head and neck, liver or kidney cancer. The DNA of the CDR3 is TGTGCCAGCGGACAGGGCCCAGAGCCCCAGCATTTT. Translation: CASGQGPEPQHF.